This T cell receptor beta chain stems from a study of blood T cell repertoires in COVID-19. Study overall: The origin of the acute and convalescent COVID-19 samples was the United States, Italy and Spain. PBMCs, B-cell-depleted T cells, or T cells were the source of the cDNA or gDNA that made up the material.

With 0 bases clipped from V and 4 bases from J, the junction kept 6 bases outside the gene matches. The CDR3 is made up of 16 amino acids. Germline V gives CDR1 SGHRS, CDR2 YFSETQ. In the original workflow: Amplified reference gene primers provided the basis for estimating nucleated cell counts. TCRdb keeps only in-frame clones here, not all; method: immunoSEQ multiplex PCR. The V and J calls and clone size are taken from that table; D and trimming were inferred from the DNA. Among about 140,000 clones, around 89% were seen once, and the ten largest hold approximately 9.9%. This clone was seen once. V gene TRBV5-1 combines with J gene TRBJ2-7; 11 bases agree with TRBD2. The receptor's source is an elderly woman with acute or convalescent COVID-19. Sequencing was carried out using peripheral blood. Here the CDR3 reads CASSLVVSGGAYEQYF. Here the CDR3 DNA reads TGCGCCAGCAGCTTGGTGGTTAGCGGGGGGGCTTACGAGCAGTACTTC.